A single sample gave rise to the 24 T cell receptor beta chains below, sequenced in a study of PD-1 blockade in classical Hodgkin lymphoma (dated by TCRdb to 2018 to 2020). This specimen's time point label, per the study, means: cycle 2 day 1 (C2D1) of nivolumab. Relapse after autologous stem cell transplantation had occurred in all trial patients, and cohorts A, B and C were distinguished by prior brentuximab vedotin exposure. Library creation used the immunoSEQ multiplex PCR assay. TCRdb took over this immuneACCESS table, retaining in-frame rearrangements with V and J assigned. Such tables are incomplete; in checked studies, under half of the missing clones stem from an unresolved V gene, and the remainder is unexplained. The sample table shows 45,000 to 65,000 clones, and approximately 70% are seen once. Over 13% of the sample belongs to the ten largest clones. The sample in question was peripheral blood mononuclear cells (PBMCs), obtained before the second cycle of nivolumab. Receptors originate from a human donor with classical Hodgkin lymphoma.

This chain connects TRBV28 to TRBJ2-7; 7 bases match TRBD2. The CDR3 contains 15 residues. The V gene end was trimmed by 6 bases and the J gene end by 3 bases; junction bases not matched to a gene: 11. Germline V gene sequence: CDR1 MDHEN, CDR2 SYDVKM. The CDR3 protein is CASSPTSRSLYEQYF. DNA of the CDR3: TGTGCCAGCAGCCCGACTAGCAGGTCCCTCTACGAGCAGTACTTC.

CDR3 DNA: TGTGCCAGCAGCGCACCCAGGACTAGCGGTGCCTACAATGAGCAGTTCTTC. Translating gives CASSAPRTSGAYNEQFF. This chain links TRBV9 with TRBJ2-1; 10 bases line up with TRBD2. J gave up 2 bases and V 3 bases, and 8 bases lay outside the gene matches. This CDR3 is 17 amino acids long. Germline V CDR1 and CDR2: SGDLS, YYNGEE.

The CDR3 here is CASSTFGTVNYEQYF. DNA for the CDR3: TGTGCCAGTAGCACATTCGGGACAGTTAACTACGAGCAGTACTTC. V usage is TRBV19 and J usage is TRBJ2-7, with 7 bases that match TRBD1. Germline V lookup: CDR1 LNHDA, CDR2 SQIVND (reference sequence). The CDR3 totals 15 residues. The ends lost 6 bases at V and 3 bases at J; junction bases unmatched: 11.

V usage is TRBV7-2 and J usage is TRBJ2-1; D gene uncertain. Germline V CDR1 and CDR2: SGHTA, FQGNSA. The germline V and J ends were trimmed by 1 base and 3 bases, with 10 bases remaining between them. CDR3 length: 15 residues. CDR3 nucleotide sequence: TGTGCCAGCAGCTTAGGGGGTCGGATCTACAATGAGCAGTTCTTC. Translated, it gives CASSLGGRIYNEQFF.

The genes are TRBV19 and TRBJ1-5, with D hard to call. V lost 3 bases and J lost 5, with 5 bases in between. Per germline, CDR1 LNHDA and CDR2 SQIVND (reference sequence). The CDR3 is 12 residues long. Written as DNA, the CDR3 is TGTGCCAGTAGTATTTACGATCAGCCCCAGCATTTT. Residues: CASSIYDQPQHF.

The rearrangement joins TRBV6-6 to TRBJ2-1; maybe TRBD2 (6 bases). Germline V lookup: CDR1 MNHNY, CDR2 SVGAGI (reference sequence). This CDR3 spans 12 amino acids. Trimming took off 2 bases at V and 12 bases at J, with 11 bases between the two ends. The CDR3 sequence: CASSYAQEGQFF. CDR3 DNA sequence: TGTGCCAGCAGTTACGCACAGGAGGGGCAGTTCTTC.

This clone has just a few counts. The chain employs TRBV19 and TRBJ1-1, with D tentatively TRBD1 (5 bases). Germline loops: CDR1 LNHDA, CDR2 SQIVND (reference sequence). This CDR3 has 14 amino acids. With 4 bases removed from V and 6 bases from J, the gap between germline ends came to 15 bases. CDR3 region: CASSRTGGWPEAFF. The CDR3 bases are TGTGCCAGTAGTAGAACGGGGGGTTGGCCTGAAGCTTTCTTT.

This clone was seen just once. The J gene is TRBJ2-7, the V gene TRBV7-2; D unclear. Per germline, CDR1 SGHTA and CDR2 FQGNSA. The CDR3 totals 14 residues. Trimming took 2 bases from V and 1 from J, leaving 9 bases between them. Here the CDR3 DNA reads TGTGCCAGCAGCTTATCTCGCGGTTCCTACGAGCAGTACTTC. This encodes CASSLSRGSYEQYF.

The chain employs TRBV6-5 and TRBJ2-7; TRBD1 agrees at 7 bases. This CDR3 region has 14 residues. V trimming: 2 bases; J trimming: 6 bases; junction bases outside the gene matches: 7. The germline V gene has CDR1 MNHEY and CDR2 SVGAGI. CDR3: CASSYPTTGSEQYF. In nucleotides, the CDR3 is TGTGCCAGCAGTTACCCAACGACAGGGAGCGAGCAGTACTTC.

The chain employs TRBV7-9 and TRBJ2-1; the D gene could be TRBD1 or TRBD2 (5 bases each). The CDR3 contains 13 residues. V lost 3 bases and J lost 10, with 13 bases in between. Per germline, CDR1 SEHNR and CDR2 FQNEAQ (reference sequence). The CDR3 nucleotides are TGTGCCAGCAGCTTCCTCCTGGGGGAGGAGCAGTTCTTC. It encodes CASSFLLGEEQFF.

This chain links TRBV7-2 with TRBJ2-5, with TRBD1 matching 9 bases. The CDR3 runs to 16 residues. Germline V gene lookup returns CDR1 SGHTA and CDR2 FQGNSA. V was pared by 4 bases and J by 2 bases, with 8 bases of the junction left unmatched. The CDR3 protein is CASSWGQGLRQETQYF. The CDR3 nucleotides are TGTGCCAGCAGCTGGGGACAGGGACTACGGCAAGAGACCCAGTACTTC.

The chain combines TRBV18 with TRBJ1-1; TRBD1 is a possible D gene (5 bases). V shed 1 base and J shed 3 bases, with 12 bases lying between them. This CDR3 spans 15 amino acids. In germline, CDR1 is KGHSH, CDR2 LQKENI. The CDR3 loop reads CASSPLPTGDTEAFF. CDR3 sequence (DNA): TGTGCCAGCTCACCACTCCCGACGGGGGACACTGAAGCTTTCTTT.

The rearrangement links TRBV29-1 to TRBJ2-6, with no clear D. The CDR3 is 14 residues long. CDR1 is SQVTM and CDR2 is ANQGSEA in the germline V gene. With 5 bases removed from V and 3 bases from J, the gap between germline ends came to 11 bases. The DNA for the CDR3 is TGCAGCGTTCTTAGGGTAGGTGGGGCCAACGTCCTGACTTTC. Amino acids: CSVLRVGGANVLTF.

This clone came up once. The chain carries TRBV14 and TRBJ2-7; 8 bases agree with TRBD2. Trimming took 1 base from V and 2 from J; bases not matched to a gene: 4. Germline CDR1 is SGHDN and CDR2 is FVKESK. The CDR3 length is 15 residues. The CDR3 reads CASSQGRGGPYEQYF. The CDR3 nucleotides are TGTGCCAGCAGCCAAGGTCGGGGGGGGCCCTACGAGCAGTACTTC. The variable domain in full, completed from reference TRBV14 and TRBJ2-7, reads EAGVTQFPSHSVIEKGQTVTLRCDPISGHDNLYWYRRVMGKEIKFLLHFVKESKQDESGMPNNRFLAERTGGTYSTLKVQPAELEDSGVYFCASSQGRGGPYEQYFGPGTRLTVT.

The chain has TRBV6-5 and TRBJ2-3, with D possibly matching TRBD1 (5 bases). CDR1 is MNHEY and CDR2 is SVGAGI in the germline V gene. This CDR3 is built from 15 residues. V was pared by 5 bases and J by 2 bases, with 14 bases between. The DNA for the CDR3 is TGTGCCAGCAGTATCCGAGCAGGGAACACAGATACGCAGTATTTT. This sequence encodes CASSIRAGNTDTQYF.

The chain combines TRBV7-9 with TRBJ2-7; no clear D gene. The CDR3 sequence is 13 residues long. Germline-derived CDR1 and CDR2 are SEHNR and FQNEAQ (reference sequence). V was trimmed by 2 bases and J by 3 bases, leaving 8 bases between them. The CDR3 region is CASSLPPSYEQYF. CDR3 in DNA: TGTGCCAGCAGCTTACCCCCCAGCTACGAGCAGTACTTC. Full variable domain (missing parts from reference TRBV7-9 and TRBJ2-7): DTGVSQNPRHKITKRGQNVTFRCDPISEHNRLYWYRQTLGQGPEFLTYFQNEAQLEKSRLLSDRFSAERPKGSFSTLEIQRTEQGDSAMYLCASSLPPSYEQYFGPGTRLTVT.

The CDR3 DNA sequence: TGTGCCAGCAGCTTAGAAGTCGGGGGGGCAAATCAGCCCCAGCATTTT. It is translated as CASSLEVGGANQPQHF. The rearrangement uses TRBV7-9 and TRBJ1-5, with a tentative D call TRBD1 (6 bases). Trimming shortened V by 1 base and J by 4 bases, and 14 bases separated the two germline ends. This CDR3 has 16 residues. Germline CDR1 reads SEHNR; CDR2 reads FQNEAQ (reference sequence). Variable domain in full (rest from reference TRBV7-9 and TRBJ1-5): DTGVSQNPRHKITKRGQNVTFRCDPISEHNRLYWYRQTLGQGPEFLTYFQNEAQLEKSRLLSDRFSAERPKGSFSTLEIQRTEQGDSAMYLCASSLEVGGANQPQHFGDGTRLSIL.

The rearrangement joins TRBV11-2 to TRBJ1-2; no clear D. The CDR3 spans 13 residues. V lost 5 bases and J 6 bases, leaving 13 bases between the germline ends. Germline V gene sequence: CDR1 SGHAT, CDR2 FQNNGV. The CDR3 loop is CASSPMGPHGYTF. The CDR3 coding sequence is TGTGCCAGCAGCCCGATGGGCCCCCATGGCTACACCTTC.

The rearrangement uses TRBV27 and TRBJ2-7, with TRBD1 as a possible D gene (5 bases). V lost 1 base to trimming and J lost 3 bases, with 10 bases between them. There are 14 residues in the CDR3. Germline V CDR1 and CDR2: MNHEY, SMNVEV (reference sequence). CDR3 nucleotide sequence: TGTGCCAGCAGTTTATGGGGCACCGGCTACGAGCAGTACTTC. Residues: CASSLWGTGYEQYF.

The CDR3 loop is CASSFRGAGANVLTF. The CDR3 bases are TGTGCCAGCAGCTTTAGGGGAGCTGGGGCCAACGTCCTGACTTTC. The chain combines TRBV11-1 with TRBJ2-6; the D call may be TRBD1 or TRBD2 (5 bases each). The CDR3 has 15 amino acids. Trimming took 3 bases from V and 2 from J, leaving 8 bases between them. Germline lookup yields CDR1 SGHAT and CDR2 FQDESV (reference sequence).

V usage is TRBV7-9 and J usage is TRBJ2-3, with 13 bases identical to TRBD2. In germline, CDR1 is SEHNR, CDR2 FQNEAQ (reference sequence). V gave up 0 bases and J gave up 0 bases; unmatched junction bases: 0. This CDR3 is 17 amino acids long. The CDR3 region has the DNA TGTGCCAGCAGCTTAGCGGGACTAGCGGGAAGCACAGATACGCAGTATTTT. This codes for CASSLAGLAGSTDTQYF.

The rearrangement links TRBV5-5 to TRBJ1-1, with a possible D match to TRBD1 (5 bases). V was clipped by 1 base and J by 5 bases, with 12 bases between them. CDR1 and CDR2 from the germline V gene are SGHKS and YYEKEE (reference sequence). This CDR3 has 14 residues. The CDR3 DNA is TGTGCCAGCAGCTTGTCGACTGGGGGGACTGAAGCTTTCTTT. Translated: CASSLSTGGTEAFF.

The chain employs TRBV5-8 and TRBJ2-7, with 10 bases fitting TRBD2. This CDR3 is 16 amino acids long. CDR1 is SGHTS and CDR2 is YDEGEE in the germline V gene. J was trimmed by 4 bases and V by 2 bases; bases with no gene match: 9. The CDR3 DNA is TGTGCCAGCAGCTTATTCTATGGGACTAGCGTTTACGAGCAGTACTTC. This gives the protein CASSLFYGTSVYEQYF.

The chain combines TRBV30 with TRBJ1-1, with D unclear. Trimming removed 8 bases at V and 1 base at J, with 11 bases between. The germline V gene has CDR1 GTSNPN and CDR2 SVGIG (reference sequence). The CDR3 is 12 residues long. The CDR3, as DNA: TGTGCCGGACGAAGCGGGAACACTGAAGCTTTCTTT. Amino acids: CAGRSGNTEAFF.